The entry below describes one T cell receptor (beta chain). Its cognate antigen has yet to be identified. Within one base of it there is no much larger clone, and no base qualities were kept. Taken from cysteine to phenylalanine, the CDR3 has 14 residues. Just the 42-base CDR3 DNA is kept, in frame starting at base 1. CDR1 and CDR2, looked up from the germline V gene, are LGHNA and YNFKEQ. V is cut back by 1 base and J by 5 bases, with 4 bases in the junction unmatched. This sample is part of a study of CD8+CD57+ T cells in acquired aplastic anemia listed by TCRdb under 2018. Concerning the study at large: DNA extracted from sorted CD4+ and CD8+ cells had a mean of around 3 ug, with a range of 0.2 to 27.4 ug. CD8+CD57+ expansion was defined as frequency above the mean frequency observed in healthy subjects.

Expansion of CD8+CD57+ cells had been shown by flow cytometry in the patients chosen for sequencing. Every patient had a diagnosis of severe acquired aplastic anemia based on International Study of Aplastic Anemia and Agranulocytosis and Camitta criteria. At the time blood was sampled, none of the patients had received any therapy. In this study, sorted CD4+ and CD8+ T cells from the blood of healthy subjects and of severe aplastic anemia patients had their TCR repertoires deep-sequenced. Patients were enrolled in the USA under clinicaltrials.gov protocols 00001620, 01623167, 00001397, 00071045, 00081523 and 00961064. Ficoll-Paque density gradient centrifugation was used to isolate peripheral blood mononuclear cells. Before DNA extraction, CD4+ and CD8+ T cells were sorted by FACS or by magnetic beads. Profiling of TCR beta VDJ combinations and CDR3 sequences used genomic DNA as the template. An Illumina HiSeq 2000 was used for TCR repertoire sequencing. Processing in the source paper ran as follows. TRBV/TRBJ rearrangement plots, CDR3 size and DJ length profiles, and Simpson's diversity index were used to evaluate the repertoires. Whichever DNA sequence was most abundant in the deep sequencing data was defined as the immunodominant clone. CDR3 amino acid sequences were screened for sharing across subjects and were compared with published repertoires and the VDJdb database. TCRdb took the public reads, trimmed them with fastp at Q25, ran MiXCR for clone calling and kept in-frame beta chains. Rows with a matching CDR3 protein are joined into one entry that keeps the most common DNA and genes. TCRdb assigned the V and J calls; the authors' analysis was not used. This sample comprises more than 70,000 distinct CDR3 sequences, around 70% of them detected only once. In total, the top ten clones hold around 80% of the sample.

The paper's findings and limits, for the study overall: Patients and healthy controls showed no significant difference in CD8+ Simpson's diversity (P=0.060). Although 25 to 30 CD8+ CDR3 sequences were shared by patients and controls, these sequences appeared highly expressed in patients and within the immunodominant clones of patients.

This clonotype originated in a human donor with aplastic anemia. Recombination linked TRBV4-2 to TRBJ2-5; 7 bases in the middle match TRBD1. Sequencing used sorted CD4+, CD8+, or CD8+CD57+ T cells (not recorded which) from PBMCs. Here is the DNA: TGTGCCAGCAGCCAAGGACAGGGTGTGGAGACCCAGTACTTC. The translation is CASSQGQGVETQYF.